This T cell receptor (beta chain) emerged from a study of T cells after yellow fever vaccination. This clonotype was seen only a few times. Template switching with 5'RACE generated the TCR cDNA and added a universal primer site and UMIs. TCRdb processed the 5' RACE reads anew with MiXCR; each CDR3 protein has one entry. This sample carries some 670,000 distinct CDR3 sequences, approximately 13% of them seen once, and the ten largest clones take 14% to 15%. The source of this sequence is a man in his thirties or forties who received the YFV17D yellow fever vaccine. Sequencing used PBMCs, obtained on the day of the yellow fever booster vaccination.

The CDR3 reads CASSGRELNEKLFF. The CDR3 DNA sequence: TGCGCCAGCAGTGGTCGAGAATTAAATGAAAAACTGTTTTTT. This chain links TRBV10-1 with TRBJ1-4, with D hard to call. Per the germline V gene, CDR1 is WNHNN and CDR2 is SYGVQD (reference sequence). The CDR3 contains 14 residues. Trimming left V 4 bases short and J 5 bases short, with 11 bases between.